The 18 T cell receptor beta chains below come from one sample, sequenced in a study of OX40 agonist ivuxolimab in advanced cancers. Sequencing was performed with immunoSEQ multiplex PCR; in TCRdb, only in-frame clones are kept and a portion is missing. The table lists some 80,000 clones, 65% to 85% of them singletons. The sequences come from CD4+ or CD8+ T cells sorted from blood, collected in a trial of the OX40 agonist ivuxolimab. The receptors here all came from an adult with an advanced solid tumor such as melanoma, head and neck, liver or kidney cancer.

V gene TRBV6-6 combines with J gene TRBJ2-7; D uncertain. This CDR3 region has 12 residues. Germline V gene data show CDR1 as MNHNY and CDR2 as SVGAGI (reference sequence). V was clipped by 4 bases and J by 6 bases, with 10 bases between them. CDR3 sequence: CASSSSPSEQYF. CDR3 bases: TGTGCCAGCAGTTCTTCTCCAAGCGAGCAGTACTTC.

This clone was detected a few times. This rearrangement joins TRBV5-5 to TRBJ2-5; 11 bases line up with TRBD2. This CDR3 is 13 amino acids long. J lost 8 bases, V lost 4 bases, and 4 bases had no gene match. CDR1 and CDR2 from the germline V gene are SGHKS and YYEKEE (reference sequence). The CDR3: CASSPGLAATQYF. In DNA, the CDR3 is TGTGCCAGCAGCCCGGGACTAGCGGCTACCCAGTACTTC. Supplemented by reference TRBV5-5 and TRBJ2-5, the full variable domain reads DAGVTQSPTHLIKTRGQQVTLRCSPISGHKSVSWYQQVLGQGPQFIFQYYEKEERGRGNFPDRFSARQFPNYSSELNVNALLLGDSALYLCASSPGLAATQYFGPGTRLLVL.

V is TRBV7-9 and J is TRBJ2-1; 12 nucleotides line up with TRBD2. J gave up 4 bases and V 4 bases, and 5 bases lay outside the gene matches. The CDR3 has 16 amino acids. Per germline, CDR1 SEHNR and CDR2 FQNEAQ (reference sequence). Written as DNA, the CDR3 is TGTGCCAGCAGCTACTGGACTAGCGGGATTTACAATGAGCAGTTCTTC. It codes for CASSYWTSGIYNEQFF.

V usage is TRBV7-9 and J usage is TRBJ1-2; 12 nucleotides align to TRBD1. Germline CDR1 is SEHNR and CDR2 is FQNEAQ (reference sequence). CDR3 length: 16 amino acids. The V segment lost 5 bases and the J segment 7 bases; nucleotides outside the gene matches: 11. CDR3 in DNA: TGTGCCAGCAGCCGAAGCCCGGGACAGGGGGCCGGTGGCTACACCTTC. This sequence encodes CASSRSPGQGAGGYTF.

This clone was seen a handful of times. This rearrangement joins TRBV25-1 to TRBJ1-6, with D possibly TRBD1 on 5 matching bases. The CDR3 has 13 amino acids. Germline V CDR1 and CDR2: MGHDK, SYGVNS. With 4 bases removed from V and 9 bases from J, the gap between germline ends came to 10 bases. The CDR3 sequence: CASSGRQFSPLHF. As DNA, the CDR3 is TGTGCCAGCAGTGGTAGACAGTTTTCACCCCTCCACTTT.

This chain joins TRBV30 and TRBJ1-4, with D unclear. Germline V lookup: CDR1 GTSNPN, CDR2 SVGIG (reference sequence). V lost 3 bases and J 7 bases, leaving 12 bases between the germline ends. The CDR3 is 13 residues long. The CDR3 spells CAWRTSGIEKLFF. CDR3 in DNA: TGTGCCTGGAGGACGAGTGGGATTGAAAAACTGTTTTTT.

This chain links TRBV11-2 with TRBJ2-7; D gene ambiguous. Trimming shortened V by 0 bases and J by 1 base, and 7 bases separated the two germline ends. CDR1 and CDR2 from the germline V gene are SGHAT and FQNNGV. The CDR3 consists of 14 residues. For the CDR3, the DNA is TGTGCCAGCAGCTTAGATGTGGGATCCTACGAGCAGTACTTC. Protein sequence: CASSLDVGSYEQYF.

The CDR3 reads CASNTCPSDIQYF. The CDR3 DNA reads as TGTGCCAGCAACACGTGCCCTTCTGACATTCAGTACTTC. The chain joins TRBV21-1 to TRBJ2-4; TRBD1 reflects the table's D call only, with no check against the DNA. TRBV21-1 is a pseudogene locus. There are 13 residues in the CDR3.

V gene TRBV10-2 combines with J gene TRBJ1-1, with a possible D match to TRBD1 (5 bases). Trimming removed 8 bases from V and 3 bases from J, with 10 bases in between. The germline V gene has CDR1 WSHSY and CDR2 SAAADI. The CDR3 covers 12 residues. The CDR3 DNA reads as TGCGCCAGCGGGACTCCGGACACTGAAGCTTTCTTT. Its protein product is CASGTPDTEAFF.

The chain employs TRBV5-1 and TRBJ1-1; TRBD1 matches at 11 bases. Germline V gene sequence: CDR1 SGHRS, CDR2 YFSETQ. This CDR3 is 16 amino acids long. V dropped 2 bases and J dropped 10; count of bases not matched to a gene: 13. The CDR3 DNA reads as TGCGCCAGCAGCTTCGTAGGGACAGGGGGTTCGAGTGGAGCTTTCTTT. Amino acids: CASSFVGTGGSSGAFF.

This clone was observed a single time. This chain connects TRBV2 to TRBJ1-5; the D gene is possibly TRBD1 (6 bases). Trimming cost V 0 bases and J 0 bases, with 12 bases left between them. The CDR3 has 17 residues. The germline V gene encodes CDR1 SNHLY and CDR2 FYNNEI. CDR3 bases: TGTGCCAGCAGTGAAGCGCAGGGGACCTTTAGCAATCAGCCCCAGCATTTT. Its protein is CASSEAQGTFSNQPQHF.

This sequence joins TRBV6-1 and TRBJ1-2; D is ambiguous. V was shortened by 3 bases and J by 7 bases, with 12 bases between the two germline ends. From germline, CDR1 is MNHNS and CDR2 SASEGT. The CDR3 is 13 amino acids. In DNA form, the CDR3 reads TGTGCCAGCAGTGAGGACGGGTTAGGTGGCTACACCTTC. This translates into CASSEDGLGGYTF.

This chain uses TRBV7-3 with TRBJ1-5; D is possibly TRBD1 (5 bases). The length of the CDR3 is 17 residues. Trimming pared 4 bases from V and 7 bases from J, leaving 23 bases between. CDR1 SGHTA and CDR2 FQGTGA come from the germline V gene. The CDR3 is CASSSEPPGTFGQPQHF. CDR3 in DNA: TGTGCCAGCAGCTCAGAGCCTCCAGGGACCTTTGGACAGCCCCAGCATTTT.

V is TRBV12-5 and J is TRBJ1-2; D might be TRBD1 (5 bases). The CDR3 loop spans 16 amino acids. V shed 0 bases and J shed 4 bases, with 15 bases lying between them. Looked up from germline, CDR1 is LGHNT and CDR2 is FRNRAP. CDR3 sequence: CASGLVRTHRGYGYTF. CDR3 in DNA: TGTGCTAGTGGTTTGGTACGGACTCATAGGGGCTATGGCTACACCTTC.

The chain recombines TRBV18 with TRBJ1-3; TRBD1 is a possible D gene (5 bases). The CDR3 is made up of 16 amino acids. V was pared by 5 bases and J by 0 bases, with 14 bases between. In germline, CDR1 is KGHSH, CDR2 LQKENI. The CDR3 DNA reads TGTGCCAGCTCAAAAACAGCTGGGGCCTCTGGAAACACCATATATTTT. Translating it yields CASSKTAGASGNTIYF.

The V and J genes are TRBV2 and TRBJ1-1, with D unclear. Looked up from germline, CDR1 is SNHLY and CDR2 is FYNNEI. V was clipped by 7 bases and J by 4 bases, with 19 bases between them. There are 15 residues in the CDR3. This CDR3 reads CASTPGGPKGTEAFF. The CDR3 coding sequence is TGTGCCAGCACCCCCGGCGGCCCCAAAGGCACTGAAGCTTTCTTT.

The CDR3 loop is CSVEVFGRGQETQYF. For the CDR3, the DNA is TGCAGCGTTGAAGTATTCGGTAGGGGCCAAGAGACCCAGTACTTC. The chain has TRBV29-1 and TRBJ2-5, with D maybe TRBD1 (5 bases). The V gene lost 1 base and the J gene lost 1 base, with 13 bases spanning the gap. Germline CDR1 is SQVTM and CDR2 is ANQGSEA. This CDR3 is 15 amino acids long.

The rearrangement links TRBV30 to TRBJ2-2; no clear D gene. V lost 6 bases and J lost 4, with 9 bases in between. Looked up from germline, CDR1 is GTSNPN and CDR2 is SVGIG (reference sequence). The CDR3 is 12 residues long. The CDR3 is CACSWGTGELFF. The CDR3 DNA reads TGTGCCTGTTCTTGGGGCACCGGGGAGCTGTTTTTT.